Shown below are 29 T cell receptor beta chains from a single sample sequenced in a study of low-dose radiotherapy and immunotherapy resistance in tumors. Primers used for first-strand cDNA, a TRAV- and TRBV-specific set, covered both alpha and beta chains. TCR amplification involved 20 PCR cycles with a constant-region primer and V-primer adapter. A single record per CDR3 protein comes from TCRdb applying MiXCR to the reads. In the table there are 17,000 or so distinct CDR3 sequences, around two thirds of which are singletons. Receptor source: a human donor with advanced metastatic prostate, ovarian, gallbladder or colorectal cancer (not recorded which). This table probably holds off-target reads from a library built for another chain.

DNA for the CDR3: TGTGCCAGCAGCATGGGGGTAGGGGTAGCGAGCAATGAGCAGTTCTTC. It codes for CASSMGVGVASNEQFF. The gene calls are TRBV6-2 or TRBV6-3 and TRBJ2-1; D could derive from TRBD1 or TRBD2 (5 bases each). Looked up from germline, CDR1 is MNHEY and CDR2 is SVGEGT. V was cut by 6 bases and J by 6 bases, with 21 bases left in between. The CDR3 loop spans 16 amino acids.

The genes are TRBV20-1 and TRBJ2-7, with D possibly called TRBD1 or TRBD2 (5 bases each). The V gene's germline CDR1 is DFQATT and CDR2 SNEGSKA (reference sequence). This CDR3 contains 15 residues. V was clipped by 0 bases and J by 5 bases, with 17 bases between them. CDR3 coding DNA: TGCAGTGCTAGAGATTTACTGGGGACGTCCGACGAGCAGTACTTC. This gives the protein CSARDLLGTSDEQYF.

The gene calls are TRBV13 and TRBJ1-6; tentative D call: TRBD1 (6 bases). The germline gives CDR1 PRHDT, CDR2 FYEKMQ (reference sequence). The germline V and J ends were trimmed by 5 bases and 8 bases, with 10 bases remaining between them. The CDR3 spans 13 residues. As DNA, the CDR3 is TGTGCCAGCAGCGACAGGCAGTATTCACCCCTCCACTTT. This codes for CASSDRQYSPLHF. Full variable domain (remainder filled in from reference TRBV13 and TRBJ1-6): AAGVIQSPRHLIKEKRETATLKCYPIPRHDTVYWYQQGPGQDPQFLISFYEKMQSDKGSIPDRFSAQQFSDYHSELNMSSLELGDSALYFCASSDRQYSPLHFGNGTRLTVT.

The V gene is TRBV9, the J gene TRBJ2-1; TRBD2 aligns across 7 bases. The germline V gene encodes CDR1 SGDLS and CDR2 YYNGEE. V was clipped by 0 bases and J by 5 bases; unmatched bases: 14. This CDR3 region has 18 residues. DNA for the CDR3: TGTGCCAGCAGCGTAGGAGTTTTAGGGCTAGCGGCGGACAATGAGCAGTTCTTC. It specifies CASSVGVLGLAADNEQFF.

This rearrangement joins TRBV11-2 to TRBJ2-7, with 12 bases matching TRBD1. Germline CDR1 reads SGHAT; CDR2 reads FQNNGV. J was trimmed by 5 bases and V by 4 bases; bases with no gene match: 9. The CDR3 is 16 residues long. CDR3 sequence: CASSSTPGTGGNEQYF. In DNA, the CDR3 is TGTGCCAGCAGCTCAACGCCCGGGACAGGGGGCAACGAGCAGTACTTC.

This clonotype appeared a few times. The rearrangement joins TRBV29-1 to TRBJ2-3; D gene unclear. Germline CDR1 is SQVTM and CDR2 is ANQGSEA. The CDR3 is 13 amino acids. V lost 7 bases and J lost 0, with 11 bases in between. CDR3 region: CSAVGLSTDTQYF. The CDR3 DNA sequence: TGCAGCGCGGTTGGGCTGAGCACAGATACGCAGTATTTT.

The chain joins TRBV11-2 to TRBJ2-3, with D possibly being TRBD2 (6 bases). V was pared by 5 bases and J by 2 bases, with 11 bases between. Germline V gene lookup returns CDR1 SGHAT and CDR2 FQNNGV. This CDR3 comprises 14 residues. The chain's CDR3 is CASSRDFDTDTQYF. CDR3 coding DNA: TGTGCCAGCAGCAGGGACTTTGACACAGATACGCAGTATTTT.

This clonotype appeared once. The rearrangement uses TRBV29-1 and TRBJ2-1, with TRBD1 matching 8 bases. CDR3 size: 18 residues. J gave up 5 bases and V 2 bases, and 17 bases lay outside the gene matches. Germline lookup yields CDR1 SQVTM and CDR2 ANQGSEA. The CDR3 reads CSVELLDRAPIMDNEQFF. DNA for the CDR3: TGCAGCGTTGAACTCTTGGACAGGGCCCCTATAATGGACAATGAGCAGTTCTTC.

V and J are TRBV7-9 and TRBJ2-3; D may be TRBD1 (5 bases). Germline CDR1 SEHNR, CDR2 FQNEAQ (reference sequence). Trimming removed 5 bases from V and 5 bases from J, with 20 bases in between. This CDR3 spans 16 amino acids. The CDR3 region is CASSGTVVSTGDTQYF. CDR3 nucleotide sequence: TGTGCCAGCAGCGGAACCGTGGTATCCACAGGAGATACGCAGTATTTT.

The chain combines TRBV19 with TRBJ2-2, with TRBD1 as a possible D gene (5 bases). Germline CDR1 reads LNHDA; CDR2 reads SQIVND (reference sequence). With 5 bases removed from V and 6 bases from J, the gap between germline ends came to 10 bases. The CDR3 sequence is 13 residues long. The CDR3 coding sequence is TGTGCCAGTAGTCTCTCAGGGTCCGGGGAGCTGTTTTTT. As protein: CASSLSGSGELFF.

The gene calls are TRBV6-8 and TRBJ2-1; no definite D call. The ends were cut back, 5 bases at V and 12 bases at J, with 8 bases in the middle. The CDR3 totals 10 residues. Germline CDR1 is MNHGY and CDR2 is SAAAGT. CDR3 sequence reads: CASSDIRQFF. The CDR3 bases are TGTGCCAGCAGTGATATAAGGCAGTTCTTC.

V and J are TRBV3-1 and TRBJ2-2, with D possibly matching TRBD2 (6 bases). This CDR3 spans 18 amino acids. V lost 3 bases and J 7 bases, leaving 24 bases between the germline ends. Per the germline V gene, CDR1 is LGHDT and CDR2 is YNNKEL (reference sequence). Here the CDR3 DNA reads TGTGCCAGCAGCCACCAAAAACATTCCGGAGGGCCGAGCGGGGAGCTGTTTTTT. This codes for CASSHQKHSGGPSGELFF.

In this sample, this clonotype turned up once. The chain links TRBV20-1 to TRBJ1-5; D ambiguous. CDR1 and CDR2 (germline): DFQATT, SNEGSKA (reference sequence). CDR3 length: 16 residues. V lost 4 bases and J lost 1, with 17 bases in between. The CDR3 DNA sequence: TGCAGTGCTATATACGCGAAGGACTCGAGCAATCAGCCCCAGCATTTT. Protein product: CSAIYAKDSSNQPQHF.

The rearrangement links TRBV27 to TRBJ2-1, with a possible D match to TRBD1 (6 bases). V lost 6 bases, J lost 3 bases, and 18 bases lay in between. Germline lookup yields CDR1 MNHEY and CDR2 SMNVEV (reference sequence). The CDR3 sequence is 16 residues long. The CDR3 sequence: CASSPYVGGSYNEQFF. The DNA of the CDR3 is TGTGCCAGCAGCCCCTATGTAGGGGGAAGCTACAATGAGCAGTTCTTC.

The chain has TRBV3-1 and TRBJ2-3; D is perhaps TRBD2 (5 bases). The V gene lost 0 bases and the J gene lost 8 bases, with 15 bases spanning the gap. Per the germline V gene, CDR1 is LGHDT and CDR2 is YNNKEL (reference sequence). The CDR3 extends over 15 amino acids. CDR3 loop: CASSQDREGAGTQYF. The CDR3 nucleotides are TGTGCCAGCAGCCAAGATCGGGAAGGCGCAGGTACGCAGTATTTT.

The CDR3 coding sequence is TGCGCCAGCAGCATTACATTACAGGGGGCAAACTACAATGAGCAGTTCTTC. Amino acid sequence: CASSITLQGANYNEQFF. The genes are TRBV5-1 and TRBJ2-1; 9 bases are a match to TRBD1. The CDR3 is 17 amino acids. Germline trimming cut 4 bases from V and 3 bases from J; bases unmatched to any gene: 11. Germline assignment: CDR1 SGHRS and CDR2 YFSETQ. Full variable domain (outside the CDR3, taken from reference TRBV5-1 and TRBJ2-1): KAGVTQTPRYLIKTRGQQVTLSCSPISGHRSVSWYQQTPGQGLQFLFEYFSETQRNKGNFPGRFSGRQFSNSRSEMNVSTLELGDSALYLCASSITLQGANYNEQFFGPGTRLTVL.

J is TRBJ2-3 and V is TRBV6-5; D ambiguous. The CDR3 covers 13 residues. The germline V and J ends were trimmed by 3 bases and 0 bases, with 4 bases remaining between them. Germline V gives CDR1 MNHEY, CDR2 SVGAGI. CDR3 DNA sequence: TGTGCCAGCAGTTATGACAGCACAGATACGCAGTATTTT. Translation: CASSYDSTDTQYF.

The chain joins TRBV20-1 to TRBJ2-3; the match to TRBD2 covers 10 bases. Germline lookup yields CDR1 DFQATT and CDR2 SNEGSKA (reference sequence). Germline trimming cut 1 base from V and 4 bases from J; bases unmatched to any gene: 2. This CDR3 is 14 amino acids long. CDR3 nucleotide sequence: TGCAGTGCTAGAGGGACTAGCGGCTCAGATACGCAGTATTTT. Protein sequence: CSARGTSGSDTQYF.

This clonotype was recorded once. V and J are TRBV29-1 and TRBJ2-5, with unresolved D. This CDR3 is 10 amino acids long. Trimming left V 7 bases short and J 5 bases short, with 8 bases between. Germline V gene data show CDR1 as SQVTM and CDR2 as ANQGSEA. CDR3 loop: CSGVGETQYF. DNA for the CDR3: TGCAGCGGCGTGGGGGAGACCCAGTACTTC.

This clonotype was recorded only once. This chain links TRBV5-1 with TRBJ2-7; 10 nucleotides line up with TRBD1. Germline assignment: CDR1 SGHRS and CDR2 YFSETQ. The junction had 6 bases not matched to a gene; V was cut back by 4 bases and J by 2 bases. The CDR3 extends over 15 amino acids. DNA of the CDR3: TGCGCCAGCAGCACCCTGACAGGGGGCCCCTACGAGCAGTACTTC. Residues: CASSTLTGGPYEQYF.

The chain is built from TRBV5-4 and TRBJ2-4, with D tentatively TRBD1 (6 bases). Germline CDR1 SGHNT, CDR2 YYREEE (reference sequence). The CDR3 length is 13 residues. Trimming cost V 4 bases and J 15 bases, with 20 bases left between them. The CDR3 sequence is CASSEQATGLSYF. The CDR3 DNA follows: TGTGCCAGCAGCGAACAGGCCACAGGGCTGTCGTACTTC.

V gene TRBV10-3 combines with J gene TRBJ2-2; TRBD1 matches at 10 bases. The V segment lost 8 bases and the J segment 5 bases; nucleotides outside the gene matches: 5. The CDR3 runs 14 residues. CDR1 and CDR2 (germline): ENHRY, SYGVKD. The CDR3 bases are TGTGCCATCGCCCGACAGGGGGCAACCGGGGAGCTGTTTTTT. Protein product: CAIARQGATGELFF.

The chain is built from TRBV5-4 and TRBJ2-5, with TRBD2 as a possible D gene (5 bases). V was pared by 1 base and J by 7 bases, with 17 bases between. Germline CDR1 is SGHNT and CDR2 is YYREEE (reference sequence). The length of the CDR3 is 15 residues. For the CDR3, the DNA is TGTGCCAGCAGCTTGAGTCTGGGCCCAGAGGGGACCCAGTACTTC. It specifies CASSLSLGPEGTQYF. Filled out from reference TRBV5-4 and TRBJ2-5, the complete variable domain reads ETGVTQSPTHLIKTRGQQVTLRCSSQSGHNTVSWYQQALGQGPQFIFQYYREEENGRGNFPPRFSGLQFPNYSSELNVNALELDDSALYLCASSLSLGPEGTQYFGPGTRLLVL.

The chain links TRBV19 to TRBJ2-7; tentatively, D is TRBD2 (7 bases). Trimming shortened V by 5 bases and J by 2 bases, and 16 bases separated the two germline ends. This CDR3 is 15 amino acids long. Germline V gene lookup returns CDR1 LNHDA and CDR2 SQIVND (reference sequence). The CDR3 loop is CASSPGGTRAYEQYF. CDR3 coding DNA: TGTGCCAGTAGTCCGGGGGGCACAAGAGCCTACGAGCAGTACTTC.

In this sample, this clonotype turned up a few times. The chain recombines TRBV20-1 with TRBJ2-1; TRBD2 aligns across 7 bases. Germline-derived CDR1 and CDR2 are DFQATT and SNEGSKA (reference sequence). CDR3 length: 13 amino acids. The junction had 10 bases not matched to a gene; V was cut back by 5 bases and J by 9 bases. The CDR3 spells CSAAPGLTGEQFF. For the CDR3, the DNA is TGCAGTGCTGCGCCGGGACTAACGGGTGAGCAGTTCTTC.

This rearrangement joins TRBV5-1 to TRBJ2-7; tentatively, D is TRBD1 (5 bases). The V gene's germline CDR1 is SGHRS and CDR2 YFSETQ. The CDR3 is 15 residues long. V lost 4 bases, J lost 5 bases, and 19 bases lay in between. Here the CDR3 reads CASSVGAAVSHEQYF. The CDR3 DNA reads as TGCGCCAGCAGCGTTGGGGCCGCGGTTAGCCACGAGCAGTACTTC. Full variable domain (outside the CDR3, taken from reference TRBV5-1 and TRBJ2-7): KAGVTQTPRYLIKTRGQQVTLSCSPISGHRSVSWYQQTPGQGLQFLFEYFSETQRNKGNFPGRFSGRQFSNSRSEMNVSTLELGDSALYLCASSVGAAVSHEQYFGPGTRLTVT.

The V call is TRBV6-5, the J call TRBJ1-1; perhaps TRBD1 as D (6 bases). Germline assignment: CDR1 MNHEY and CDR2 SVGAGI. This CDR3 contains 15 residues. V shed 5 bases and J shed 1 base, with 14 bases lying between them. CDR3 nucleotide sequence: TGTGCCAGCAGTGCGAAGACAGGAGCGAACACTGAAGCTTTCTTT. Translating it yields CASSAKTGANTEAFF.

V and J are TRBV5-4 and TRBJ2-2; D is possibly TRBD2 (6 bases). The CDR3 contains 14 residues. The germline V gene has CDR1 SGHNT and CDR2 YYREEE (reference sequence). V lost 0 bases to trimming and J lost 8 bases, with 11 bases between them. CDR3 bases: TGTGCCAGCAGCTTGGTGGGAGGTCGAGGGGAGCTGTTTTTT. Translation gives CASSLVGGRGELFF. The whole variable domain, remainder taken from reference TRBV5-4 and TRBJ2-2, is ETGVTQSPTHLIKTRGQQVTLRCSSQSGHNTVSWYQQALGQGPQFIFQYYREEENGRGNFPPRFSGLQFPNYSSELNVNALELDDSALYLCASSLVGGRGELFFGEGSRLTVL.

The chain recombines TRBV5-1 with TRBJ2-6; D not resolved. The germline CDR1 and CDR2 sequences are SGHRS and YFSETQ. Trimming removed 4 bases at V and 1 base at J, with 15 bases between. The CDR3 contains 17 residues. CDR3 sequence (DNA): TGCGCCAGCAGCCCGGGTGTGGGAAGTTCTGGGGCCAACGTCCTGACTTTC. Protein product: CASSPGVGSSGANVLTF.